What follows are 3 T cell receptor beta chains derived from one specimen sequenced in a study of T-cell reconstitution after alpha-beta-depleted transplantation in children. The authors prepared the TCRbeta library with unique molecular identifiers. Each CDR3 protein gets one entry after TCRdb re-called the PCR reads with MiXCR. The sample consists of a few hundred thousand distinct CDR3 sequences, over 20% of them appearing once. Material: PBMCs from the stem cell graft donor, obtained from the stem cell graft. These receptors were collected from a human donor who donated a stem cell graft to a child with acute myeloid leukemia.

The chain joins TRBV10-3 to TRBJ2-7; D remains unclear. This CDR3 region has 15 residues. Germline V CDR1 and CDR2: ENHRY, SYGVKD. V gave up 3 bases and J gave up 0 bases, with 12 bases separating them. The CDR3 DNA is TGTGCCATCAGTGATCAGGCGTTTAGCTCCTACGAGCAGTACTTC. This encodes CAISDQAFSSYEQYF.

DNA for the CDR3: TGTGCCAGCTCACCACTTGGAGCGGGAGGGCCCCCTAAGCAGTACTTC. Protein: CASSPLGAGGPPKQYF. This rearrangement joins TRBV18 to TRBJ2-7; 10 bases are shared with TRBD2. V was clipped by 1 base and J by 8 bases; unmatched bases: 11. Germline CDR1 KGHSH, CDR2 LQKENI. The CDR3 has 16 amino acids.

This clonotype was seen only a few times. The rearrangement links TRBV20-1 to TRBJ2-1; 8 positions agree with TRBD2. Germline V gives CDR1 DFQATT, CDR2 SNEGSKA (reference sequence). The CDR3 is made up of 14 amino acids. Unmatched junction bases numbered 6, after V lost 0 bases and J lost 8 bases. CDR3 sequence (DNA): TGCAGTGCTAGAGATATAGCGGGATCGGATGAGCAGTTCTTC. It is translated as CSARDIAGSDEQFF.